One T cell receptor (beta chain) is described in this entry. The clone's antigen remains unknown. Per-base quality was not reported, and no clone a single base away is much larger than it. The data are from a study of CD8 T cells in Susac syndrome (dated by TCRdb to about 2019). Study-level background: Among the sequenced Susac syndrome patients, 5 or 6 had clinically active disease and eight or nine were in clinical remission. Susac syndrome patients were therapy-naive, on corticosteroids (some also receiving IVIg), or on IVIg alone at blood withdrawal. Repertoire sequencing was used to test whether CD8+ T cell activation and differentiation in Susac syndrome was antigen driven.

Here is what the overall study found, with its caveats: No clonal expansion was detected in the CD4+ T cell repertoire of Susac syndrome patients. The TCR sequencing and HLA analysis was acknowledged to have included a relatively small number of individuals.

RNA was extracted with the RNeasy kit and about 0.5 to 1 ug was reverse transcribed using random hexamers. TCR beta CDR3 regions were amplified with the immunoSEQ multiplex PCR assay covering 54 Vbeta and 13 Jbeta segments. To correct PCR amplification bias, a synthetic template baseline was used for both primer optimization and computational correction. Concerning the study's data processing: Reads were annotated to V, D and J genes according to IMGT and were analyzed with immunoSEQ Analyzer, with only productive sequences retained. To calculate clonality, Shannon entropy was normalized by log2 of the number of productive unique sequences and then subtracted from one. For each patient and control, public and private clones were evaluated within the 100 most prevalent clones. A clone was defined as Susac-specific if it was absent from the healthy and MS cohorts, from 1052 published viral clones and from other ImmuneACCESS disease sequences. The raw public reads went through TCRdb reprocessing: fastp at Q25, MiXCR clone calling, in-frame beta chains kept. One record per CDR3 amino acid sequence lists the most common genes and DNA. What appears here as the V and J calls and clone size reflects TCRdb's work, not the paper's. The sample table records over 120,000 distinct CDR3 sequences; 85% to 95% of these occur just once. The ten largest account for roughly 0.14% of the sample.

The germline V gene encodes CDR1 MNHEY and CDR2 SMNVEV (reference sequence). The trim is 5 bases for V and 14 bases for J, with a gap of 19 bases between the germline ends. The CDR3 covers 13 residues, taking in both the cysteine and the phenylalanine. The CDR3 DNA has 39 bases and is translated from base 1. High-throughput TCR beta sequencing profiled peripheral blood CD8+ and CD4+ T cells from healthy donors, Susac syndrome patients and multiple sclerosis patients. The Susac syndrome patients fulfilled recently defined diagnostic criteria for definite or probable disease. CD8+ TEMRA cells were enriched by FACS, while bulk CD8+ and CD4+ T cells were purified by magnetic negative isolation. Blood was drawn into EDTA tubes, processed within 24 hours, and PBMCs were isolated by density gradient centrifugation. PBMCs intended for TCR sequencing were frozen in liquid nitrogen and were later thawed in a 37 degrees C water bath. The sorted or isolated CD4+, CD8+ and CD8+ TEMRA cells had a purity of 90% or higher.

The sequence joins TRBV27 to TRBJ2-4; perhaps TRBD2 is the D gene, with 6 bases matching. The sequence was collected from a human donor with Susac syndrome. What was sequenced was CD4+ T cells from PBMCs. CDR3 reads: CASSTSPGVDKYF. The DNA sequence is as follows: TGTGCCAGCAGTACGAGCCCGGGGGTGGACAAGTACTTC.